A selection of T cell receptor beta chains follows, all from one sample in a study of identical twins. MiXCR was run by TCRdb on the 5' RACE reads, yielding one entry per CDR3 protein. This table has 550,000 to 700,000 distinct CDR3 sequences, 9.6% appearing once. Separately, the same data were catalogued under a study of yellow fever vaccine responses in identical twins.

The sample was PBMCs. The origin of the receptors is a woman aged 18-35 years in good health. CDR3s include the opening cysteine and the closing phenylalanine or tryptophan. Fields, in order: V gene, J gene, CDR3 protein.

TRBV4-3	TRBJ2-7	CASSQATGPPSYEQYF
TRBV6-5	TRBJ2-1	CASSLGQGLWFF
TRBV7-2	TRBJ2-1	CASSRWGSYNEQFF
TRBV21-1	TRBJ2-5	CASSKVGGGSGRETQYF
TRBV20-1	TRBJ1-1	CSAFQDRLNTEAFF
TRBV12-3/TRBV12-4	TRBJ2-1	CASRQDGNEQFF
TRBV20-1	TRBJ2-1	CSARGGLAGSTAYNEQFF
TRBV7-2	TRBJ2-5	CASSAPSGETQYF
TRBV27	TRBJ1-6	CASSLDRGYSPLHF
TRBV29-1	TRBJ2-7	CSVPGTGNYEQYF
TRBV6-2/TRBV6-3	TRBJ2-3	CASSDGTGWTSTDTQYF
TRBV5-1	TRBJ2-1	CASSLKFLGGEQFF
TRBV5-1	TRBJ2-7	CASSALWDRSYEQYF
TRBV20-1	TRBJ1-5	CSAPLRNQPQHF
TRBV20-1	TRBJ2-1	CSASRIDYNEQFF
TRBV5-1	TRBJ2-1	CASSLPRGNEQFF
TRBV19	TRBJ1-6	CASQWSSYNSPLHF
TRBV5-1	TRBJ2-1	CASSRFGQDRQFF
TRBV4-3	TRBJ2-1	CASSRSGGYEQFF
TRBV20-1	TRBJ1-1	CSIPGPENTEAFF
TRBV5-6	TRBJ2-7	CASSLWSLAPTSYEQYF
TRBV20-1	TRBJ1-5	CSATGGLSQPQHF
TRBV6-1	TRBJ2-7	CASSKIRVFYEQYF
TRBV10-1	TRBJ2-7	CASNDHDNGRGQYF
TRBV7-9	TRBJ1-5	CASSQGVGSNQPQHF
TRBV6-5	TRBJ1-1	CASSYTGRPEAFF
TRBV7-9	TRBJ2-5	CASSLAVGTQYF